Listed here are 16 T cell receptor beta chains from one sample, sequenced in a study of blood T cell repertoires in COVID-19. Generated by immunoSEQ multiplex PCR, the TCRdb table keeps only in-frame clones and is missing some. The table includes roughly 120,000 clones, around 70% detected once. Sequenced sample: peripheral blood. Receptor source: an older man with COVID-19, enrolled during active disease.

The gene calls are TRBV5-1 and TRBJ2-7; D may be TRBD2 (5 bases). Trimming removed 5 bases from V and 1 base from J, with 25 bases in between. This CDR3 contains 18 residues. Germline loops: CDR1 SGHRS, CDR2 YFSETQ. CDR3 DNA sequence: TGCGCCAGCAGGCCCTGGCCCCCGGCGGGTGGGCCTTCCTACGAGCAGTACTTC. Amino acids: CASRPWPPAGGPSYEQYF.

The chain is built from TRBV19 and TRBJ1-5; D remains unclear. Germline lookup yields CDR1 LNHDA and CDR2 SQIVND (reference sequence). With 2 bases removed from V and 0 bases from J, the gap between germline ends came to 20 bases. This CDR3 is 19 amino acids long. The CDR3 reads CASSIRASRRAYSNQPQHF. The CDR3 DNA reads TGTGCCAGTAGTATAAGGGCCTCGCGGAGGGCCTATAGCAATCAGCCCCAGCATTTT.

The CDR3 sequence is CASSPQGAYEQYF. For the CDR3, the DNA is TGTGCCAGCAGCCCCCAGGGGGCCTACGAGCAGTACTTC. The chain joins TRBV11-2 to TRBJ2-7; 7 bases are shared with TRBD1. This CDR3 is 13 amino acids long. J was trimmed by 2 bases and V by 5 bases; bases with no gene match: 3. CDR1 and CDR2 (germline): SGHAT, FQNNGV.

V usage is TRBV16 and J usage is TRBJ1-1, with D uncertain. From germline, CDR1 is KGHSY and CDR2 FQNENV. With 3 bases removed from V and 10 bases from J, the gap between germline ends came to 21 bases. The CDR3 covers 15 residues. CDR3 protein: CASSHLSRDSLAAFF. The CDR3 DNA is TGTGCCAGCAGCCATCTATCAAGAGATTCCTTAGCAGCTTTCTTT.

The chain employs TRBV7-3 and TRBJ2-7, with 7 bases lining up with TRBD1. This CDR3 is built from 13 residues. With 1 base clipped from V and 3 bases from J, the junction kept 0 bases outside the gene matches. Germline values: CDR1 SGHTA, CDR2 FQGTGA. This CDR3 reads CASSLNRGYEQYF. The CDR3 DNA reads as TGTGCCAGCAGCTTAAACAGGGGCTACGAGCAGTACTTC.

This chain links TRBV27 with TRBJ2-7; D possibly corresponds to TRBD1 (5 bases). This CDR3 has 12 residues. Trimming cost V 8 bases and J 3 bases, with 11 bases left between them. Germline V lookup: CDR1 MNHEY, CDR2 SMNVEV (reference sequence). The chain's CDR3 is CASSGHGYEQYF. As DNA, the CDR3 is TGTGCCAGCTCCGGACACGGCTACGAGCAGTACTTC.

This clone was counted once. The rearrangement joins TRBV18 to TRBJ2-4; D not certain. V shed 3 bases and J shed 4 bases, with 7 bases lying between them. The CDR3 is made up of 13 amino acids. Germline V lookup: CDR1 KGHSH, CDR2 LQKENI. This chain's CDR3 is CASSPDGKNIQYF. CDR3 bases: TGTGCCAGCTCACCTGACGGGAAAAACATTCAGTACTTC.

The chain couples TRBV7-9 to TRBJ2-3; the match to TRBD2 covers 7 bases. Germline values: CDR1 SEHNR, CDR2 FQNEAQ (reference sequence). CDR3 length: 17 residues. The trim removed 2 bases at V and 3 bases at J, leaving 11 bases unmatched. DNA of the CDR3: TGTGCCAGCAGCTTATTGAGCACTAGCGTATCGACAGATACGCAGTATTTT. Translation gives CASSLLSTSVSTDTQYF.

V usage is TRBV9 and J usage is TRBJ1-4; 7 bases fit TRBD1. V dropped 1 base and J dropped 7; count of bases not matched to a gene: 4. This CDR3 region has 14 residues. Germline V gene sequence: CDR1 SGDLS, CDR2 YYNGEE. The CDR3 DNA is TGTGCCAGCAGCGTATTGGGACAGAGTGAAAAACTGTTTTTT. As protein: CASSVLGQSEKLFF. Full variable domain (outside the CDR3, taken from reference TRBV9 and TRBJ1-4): DSGVTQTPKHLITATGQRVTLRCSPRSGDLSVYWYQQSLDQGLQFLIQYYNGEERAKGNILERFSAQQFPDLHSELNLSSLELGDSALYFCASSVLGQSEKLFFGSGTQLSVL.

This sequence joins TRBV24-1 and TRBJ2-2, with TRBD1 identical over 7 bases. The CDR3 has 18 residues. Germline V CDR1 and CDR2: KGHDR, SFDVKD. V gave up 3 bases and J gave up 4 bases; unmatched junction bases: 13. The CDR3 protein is CATSDPPGQEIGTGELFF. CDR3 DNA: TGTGCCACCAGTGATCCCCCAGGACAGGAAATAGGCACCGGGGAGCTGTTTTTT.

CDR3: CASSGPGQTQETQYF. The CDR3 DNA follows: TGTGCCAGCAGCGGCCCGGGACAGACTCAAGAGACCCAGTACTTC. This chain joins TRBV21-1 and TRBJ2-5; TRBD1 is taken as the D call from the table, unchecked against the DNA. TRBV21-1 is recorded as a pseudogene. This CDR3 contains 15 residues.

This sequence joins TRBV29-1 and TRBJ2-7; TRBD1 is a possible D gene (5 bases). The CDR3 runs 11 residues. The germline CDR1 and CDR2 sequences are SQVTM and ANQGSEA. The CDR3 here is CSCWGSGEQYF. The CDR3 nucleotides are TGCAGTTGTTGGGGCTCGGGCGAGCAGTACTTC.

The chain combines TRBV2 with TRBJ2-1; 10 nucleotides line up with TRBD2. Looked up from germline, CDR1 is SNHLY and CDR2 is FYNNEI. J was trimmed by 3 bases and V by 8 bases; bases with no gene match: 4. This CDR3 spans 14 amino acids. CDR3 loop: CASLAGGIYNEQFF. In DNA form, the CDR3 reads TGTGCCAGCTTAGCGGGAGGAATCTACAATGAGCAGTTCTTC.

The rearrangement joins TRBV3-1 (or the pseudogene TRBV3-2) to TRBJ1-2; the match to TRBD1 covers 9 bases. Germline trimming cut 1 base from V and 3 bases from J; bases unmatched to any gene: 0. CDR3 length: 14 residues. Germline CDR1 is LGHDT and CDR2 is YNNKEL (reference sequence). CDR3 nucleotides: TGTGCCAGCAGCCAAGGACAGGGGGACTATGGCTACACCTTC. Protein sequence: CASSQGQGDYGYTF.

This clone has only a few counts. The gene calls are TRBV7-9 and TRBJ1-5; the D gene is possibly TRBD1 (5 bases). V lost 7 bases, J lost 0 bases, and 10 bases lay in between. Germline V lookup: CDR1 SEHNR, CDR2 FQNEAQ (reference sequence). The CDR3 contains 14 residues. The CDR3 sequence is CASTGQYSNQPQHF. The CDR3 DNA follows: TGTGCCAGCACCGGACAATATAGCAATCAGCCCCAGCATTTT. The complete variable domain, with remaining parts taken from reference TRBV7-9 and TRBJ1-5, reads DTGVSQNPRHKITKRGQNVTFRCDPISEHNRLYWYRQTLGQGPEFLTYFQNEAQLEKSRLLSDRFSAERPKGSFSTLEIQRTEQGDSAMYLCASTGQYSNQPQHFGDGTRLSIL.

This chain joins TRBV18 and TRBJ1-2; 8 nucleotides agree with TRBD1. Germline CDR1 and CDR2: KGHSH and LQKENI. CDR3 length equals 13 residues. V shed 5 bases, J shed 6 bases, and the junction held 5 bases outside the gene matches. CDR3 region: CASSKQGGNGYTF. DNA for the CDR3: TGTGCCAGCTCAAAACAGGGGGGAAATGGCTACACCTTC.